A selection of T cell receptor beta chains follows, all from one sample in a study of response to subunit inactivated influenza vaccine. TCRdb redid the calling of the RT-PCR reads with MiXCR, one entry per CDR3 protein. The data contain 590,000 or so distinct CDR3 sequences, 14% of them singletons. Sample: PBMCs from blood, taken roughly 15 days before vaccination. These receptors came from a man in his fifties or sixties who received an inactivated influenza vaccine. CDR3s include the opening cysteine and the closing phenylalanine or tryptophan. Fields, in order: J gene, clone size, V gene, CDR3 length, D gene, CDR3 protein, CDR3 DNA. D genes are given only for firm matches. The size field is filled for only some rows; it gives once, few, many or a size class.

>TRBJ1-1|NA|TRBV10-3|15|TRBD1
CAIRATTGGGTEAFF
TGTGCCATCAGAGCAACGACAGGGGGCGGGACTGAAGCTTTCTTT
>TRBJ2-2|few|TRBV5-1|15|TRBD2
CASSLVQAGTGELFF
TGCGCCAGCAGCTTGGTCCAAGCGGGGACCGGGGAGCTGTTTTTT
>TRBJ2-1|NA|TRBV7-9|16|NA
CASSLYLQGLNNEQFF
TGTGCCAGCAGCTTATACTTACAGGGTCTTAACAATGAGCAGTTCTTC
>TRBJ2-5|NA|TRBV27|14|NA
CASSPTYLQETQYF
TGTGCCAGCAGTCCCACTTATTTACAAGAGACCCAGTACTTC
>TRBJ2-5|NA|TRBV2|14|NA
CASSEQGGQETQYF
TGTGCCAGCAGTGAACAGGGGGGCCAAGAGACCCAGTACTTC
>TRBJ2-7|NA|TRBV10-3|14|NA
CAISDRRGTYEQYF
TGTGCCATCAGTGATCGGCGGGGTACCTACGAGCAGTACTTC
>TRBJ1-6|NA|TRBV4-3|15|NA
CASSQASGRNSPLHF
TGCGCCAGCAGCCAAGCGTCCGGGAGGAATTCACCCCTCCACTTT
>TRBJ1-1|few|TRBV12-3/TRBV12-4|17|NA
CASSLPRDSGPTTEAFF
TGTGCCAGCAGTTTACCGAGGGACTCGGGGCCGACCACTGAAGCTTTCTTT
>TRBJ2-5|NA|TRBV5-1|13|NA
CASSGGAGETQYF
TGCGCCAGCAGCGGGGGCGCGGGAGAGACCCAGTACTTC
>TRBJ1-6|few|TRBV7-9|15|TRBD1
CASSERDREVSPLHF
TGTGCCAGCAGCGAGAGGGACAGGGAAGTTTCACCCCTCCATTTT
>TRBJ2-7|few|TRBV4-3|18|TRBD2
CASSQDIGQREGPYEQYF
TGCGCCAGCAGCCAAGATATTGGACAGCGGGAGGGCCCTTATGAGCAGTACTTC
>TRBJ2-1|NA|TRBV5-1|16|TRBD1
CASSLGAGQGYNEQFF
TGCGCCAGCAGCTTGGGGGCCGGACAGGGCTACAATGAGCAGTTCTTC
>TRBJ1-2|few|TRBV28|14|TRBD1
CASSFRDSSYGYTF
TGTGCCAGCAGTTTCCGGGACAGCAGCTATGGCTACACCTTC
>TRBJ1-3|few|TRBV4-3|15|NA
CASSQTTVDGNTIYF
TGCGCCAGCAGCCAAACGACAGTGGACGGAAACACCATATATTTT
>TRBJ2-1|NA|TRBV5-5|12|NA
CASTLVGNEQFF
TGTGCCAGCACCTTAGTGGGGAATGAGCAGTTCTTC
>TRBJ2-5|NA|TRBV28|13|TRBD2
CASTDGGGETQYF
TGTGCCAGCACCGATGGGGGGGGAGAGACCCAGTACTTC
>TRBJ2-5|NA|TRBV18|14|NA
CASSPPVKWETQYF
TGTGCCAGCTCACCACCGGTAAAATGGGAGACCCAGTACTTC
>TRBJ2-5|few|TRBV7-9|11|NA
CASSTGSTQYF
TGTGCCAGCTCGACGGGGTCGACCCAGTACTTC
>TRBJ2-4|few|TRBV23-1|18|NA
CASSKRDKTEIAKNIQYF
TGCGCCAGCAGCAAAAGGGATAAGACCGAGATAGCCAAAAACATTCAGTACTTC
>TRBJ1-1|NA|TRBV12-3/TRBV12-4|12|TRBD1
CASSTGQGSAFF
TGTGCCAGCAGTACAGGACAGGGTTCGGCTTTCTTT
>TRBJ2-1|NA|TRBV5-1|13|NA
CASRDSADNEQFF
TGCGCCAGCAGGGACAGCGCGGACAATGAGCAGTTCTTC
>TRBJ2-6|once|TRBV7-9|15|NA
CASSLPAAGANVLTF
TGTGCCAGCAGCTTACCGGCAGCTGGGGCCAACGTCCTGACTTTC
>TRBJ2-5|few|TRBV20-1|15|TRBD2
CSARGYLAGWETQYF
TGCAGTGCTAGAGGTTATCTAGCGGGATGGGAGACCCAGTACTTC
>TRBJ2-2|NA|TRBV4-1|16|NA
CASSQDVAVNTGELFF
TGCGCCAGCAGCCAAGATGTAGCGGTGAACACCGGGGAGCTGTTTTTT
>TRBJ1-4|few|TRBV7-2|16|NA
CASSKGAGWFNEKLFF
TGTGCCAGCAGCAAAGGGGCCGGGTGGTTTAATGAAAAACTGTTTTTT
>TRBJ2-7|few|TRBV28|13|TRBD1
CASRRQGPLEQYF
TGTGCCAGCAGGAGACAGGGACCCCTCGAGCAGTACTTC
>TRBJ2-6|few|TRBV4-3|17|TRBD1
CASSPQQGATGANVLTF
TGCGCCAGCAGCCCCCAACAGGGGGCGACCGGGGCCAACGTCCTGACTTTC
>TRBJ1-6|few|TRBV21-1|17|NA
CASSKGTGTSYNSPLHF
TGTGCCAGCAGCAAAGGGACAGGAACCTCCTATAATTCACCCCTCCACTTT
>TRBJ2-3|NA|TRBV4-1|16|TRBD2
CASKTHTSGGTDTQYF
TGCGCCAGCAAGACGCACACTAGCGGGGGAACAGATACGCAGTATTTT